These 20 T cell receptor beta chains were sequenced from one sample in a study of CD8 T cells in ankylosing spondylitis. TCRdb re-derived calls from the 5' RACE reads in MiXCR, one entry per CDR3 protein. The repertoire holds around 35,000 distinct CDR3 sequences, 11% seen once, with just over 20% in the top ten. Specimen: synovial fluid, either unsorted or a sorted T cell fraction (not recorded which). These receptors originate from a male donor with ankylosing spondylitis.

This clonotype was seen at least ten times. The chain joins TRBV27 to TRBJ1-2, with a tentative D call TRBD1 (5 bases). V was trimmed by 5 bases and J by 0 bases, leaving 13 bases between them. Germline CDR1 is MNHEY and CDR2 is SMNVEV (reference sequence). The CDR3 is 15 residues long. The chain's CDR3 is CASSRGTSANYGYTF. CDR3 nucleotide sequence: TGTGCCAGCAGTCGAGGGACTTCAGCTAACTATGGCTACACCTTC.

This clonotype was found a few times. This rearrangement joins TRBV12-3 or TRBV12-4 to TRBJ1-5, with TRBD1 identical over 7 bases. The CDR3 length is 14 residues. Germline trimming cut 6 bases from V and 5 bases from J; bases unmatched to any gene: 7. The CDR3 loop reads CASSRTGEHQPQHF. CDR3 nucleotide sequence: TGTGCCAGCAGCCGAACAGGGGAACATCAGCCCCAGCATTTT.

This clonotype came up many times. The rearrangement joins TRBV20-1 to TRBJ1-5; tentatively, D is TRBD1 (5 bases). The CDR3 sequence is 15 residues long. The V gene lost 0 bases and the J gene lost 7 bases, with 16 bases spanning the gap. From germline, CDR1 is DFQATT and CDR2 SNEGSKA (reference sequence). In nucleotides, the CDR3 is TGCAGTGCTAGAGATGCAGGGAAGGAGCACCAGCCCCAGCATTTT. Translating it yields CSARDAGKEHQPQHF.

This clonotype was recorded many times. V is TRBV7-3 and J is TRBJ2-2; D uncertain. Between the trimmed V and J ends, which lost 2 bases and 4 bases, there was a span of 11 bases. The germline CDR1 and CDR2 sequences are SGHTA and FQGTGA. This CDR3 has 15 amino acids. The CDR3 nucleotides read TGTGCCAGCAGCTTAGTAAGGAGTCCCACCGGGGAGCTGTTTTTT. Its protein is CASSLVRSPTGELFF.

This clonotype was seen a handful of times. The chain joins TRBV20-1 to TRBJ2-5; D remains ambiguous. The germline V gene has CDR1 DFQATT and CDR2 SNEGSKA (reference sequence). V was shortened by 5 bases and J by 5 bases, with 18 bases between the two germline ends. This CDR3 has 14 amino acids. CDR3 sequence: CSACTPFHTETQYF. Written as DNA, the CDR3 is TGCAGTGCTTGCACGCCATTTCATACGGAGACCCAGTACTTC.

At least ten counts were recorded for this clonotype. This chain uses TRBV10-3 with TRBJ2-7; TRBD1 matches 9 bases. CDR1 ENHRY and CDR2 SYGVKD come from the germline V gene. The CDR3 is 15 residues long. The V and J ends lost 3 bases and 3 bases, in that order; junction bases with no gene match: 6. The CDR3 bases are TGTGCCATCAGTGATCCGGGACAGGGTTTCTACGAGCAGTACTTC. Translation gives CAISDPGQGFYEQYF.

V and J are TRBV24-1 and TRBJ2-1; 10 nucleotides align to TRBD2. The V segment lost 4 bases and the J segment 3 bases; nucleotides outside the gene matches: 5. Germline values: CDR1 KGHDR, CDR2 SFDVKD. This CDR3 spans 16 amino acids. The DNA of the CDR3 is TGTGCCACCAGTGACCGAGGACTAGCGGACTACAATGAGCAGTTCTTC. Protein product: CATSDRGLADYNEQFF.

Many counts were recorded for this clonotype. The J gene is TRBJ1-1, the V gene TRBV29-1, with D perhaps matching TRBD1 (6 bases). Trimming cost V 4 bases and J 2 bases, with 11 bases left between them. CDR1 is SQVTM, CDR2 ANQGSEA, per germline. CDR3 size: 13 residues. The CDR3 DNA sequence: TGCAGCGTTGTTGTGACAGGAAACACTGAAGCTTTCTTT. Protein sequence: CSVVVTGNTEAFF.

The rearrangement uses TRBV6-1 and TRBJ2-7; 7 bases map to TRBD1. The germline gives CDR1 MNHNS, CDR2 SASEGT. Losses at the gene ends were 6 bases for V and 2 bases for J; bases not matched to a gene: 10. This CDR3 is 15 amino acids long. CDR3 region: CASRARQGNPYEQYF. CDR3 nucleotide sequence: TGTGCCAGCAGAGCACGACAGGGTAATCCCTACGAGCAGTACTTC.

In this sample, this clonotype turned up many times. The chain employs TRBV5-5 and TRBJ2-1, with D hard to call. V was shortened by 5 bases and J by 6 bases, with 6 bases between the two germline ends. The CDR3 totals 11 residues. Germline CDR1 and CDR2: SGHKS and YYEKEE (reference sequence). The CDR3 loop reads CASSPGNEQFF. CDR3 coding DNA: TGTGCCAGCAGTCCGGGCAATGAGCAGTTCTTC.

This clonotype was recorded a few times. The chain couples TRBV7-3 to TRBJ2-3; 11 nucleotides align to TRBD2. The CDR3 contains 15 residues. V lost 8 bases to trimming and J lost 0 bases; unmatched junction nucleotides: 4. Germline V lookup: CDR1 SGHTA, CDR2 FQGTGA. The CDR3 reads CASLWTSGSTDTQYF. As DNA, the CDR3 is TGTGCCAGCCTCTGGACTAGCGGGAGCACAGATACGCAGTATTTT.

This chain connects TRBV11-1 to TRBJ2-1; 12 bases line up with TRBD2. Germline values: CDR1 SGHAT, CDR2 FQDESV (reference sequence). V lost 4 bases to trimming and J lost 10 bases; unmatched junction nucleotides: 8. There are 15 residues in the CDR3. The CDR3 coding sequence is TGTGCCAGCAGCTGGAGGACTAGCGGGACACGCGAGCAGTTCTTC. It translates to CASSWRTSGTREQFF.

This clonotype was recorded at least ten times. The chain carries TRBV7-9 and TRBJ2-1; 7 nucleotides line up with TRBD2. The CDR3 has 16 residues. CDR1 is SEHNR and CDR2 is FQNEAQ in the germline V gene (reference sequence). The trim removed 3 bases at V and 2 bases at J, leaving 7 bases unmatched. CDR3 in DNA: TGTGCCAGCAGCTTTGTTCTAGCGGAAACCTACAATGAGCAGTTCTTC. Protein sequence: CASSFVLAETYNEQFF.

Judged by abundance, this clonotype is medium-sized. V usage is TRBV6-5 and J usage is TRBJ2-1, with 11 bases matching TRBD1. V gave up 5 bases and J gave up 3 bases; unmatched junction bases: 3. This CDR3 is built from 15 residues. Germline lookup yields CDR1 MNHEY and CDR2 SVGAGI. The CDR3 region is CASSRTGGLYNEQFF. CDR3 coding DNA: TGTGCCAGCAGTCGGACAGGGGGCCTCTACAATGAGCAGTTCTTC.

This clonotype was observed a few times. The rearrangement uses TRBV2 and TRBJ2-1, with 8 bases lining up with TRBD1. V lost 0 bases, J lost 8 bases, and 6 bases stayed unmatched. Germline CDR1 is SNHLY and CDR2 is FYNNEI. The CDR3 loop spans 15 amino acids. The CDR3 region has the DNA TGTGCCAGCAGTGAAGCGCAGGGGGCTAAGCATGAGCAGTTCTTC. This gives the protein CASSEAQGAKHEQFF.

Many counts were recorded for this clonotype. This chain connects TRBV4-1 to TRBJ2-1; 9 bases match TRBD2. The germline gives CDR1 MGHRA, CDR2 YSYEKL. The junction had 11 bases not matched to a gene; V was cut back by 0 bases and J by 5 bases. The CDR3 runs 18 residues. The CDR3 nucleotides are TGCGCCAGCAGCCAAGAGGGGGCCTTGACTAGCGGTAACAATGAGCAGTTCTTC. Translation gives CASSQEGALTSGNNEQFF.

This clonotype was detected many times. The CDR3 reads CASRLRGTGELFF. CDR3 sequence (DNA): TGTGCCAGCAGGTTGAGGGGAACCGGGGAGCTGTTTTTT. This chain links TRBV7-2 with TRBJ2-2; tentatively, D is TRBD1 or TRBD2 (5 bases each). The CDR3 is made up of 13 amino acids. Per germline, CDR1 SGHTA and CDR2 FQGNSA. Trimming shortened V by 6 bases and J by 5 bases, and 10 bases separated the two germline ends.

In its sample, this clonotype was seen many times. This sequence joins TRBV20-1 and TRBJ2-3, with D tentatively TRBD2 (5 bases). This CDR3 region has 15 residues. Germline V CDR1 and CDR2: DFQATT, SNEGSKA (reference sequence). V was clipped by 7 bases and J by 1 base, with 18 bases between them. The CDR3 sequence: CSGRGESGRTDTQYF. The CDR3 region has the DNA TGCAGTGGCCGGGGAGAAAGCGGCCGCACAGATACGCAGTATTTT.

The sample holds a few counts of this clonotype. The V and J genes are TRBV27 and TRBJ2-5, with 12 bases fitting TRBD1. Unmatched junction bases numbered 5, after V lost 6 bases and J lost 3 bases. This CDR3 contains 15 residues. Germline V gene lookup returns CDR1 MNHEY and CDR2 SMNVEV (reference sequence). CDR3 in amino acids: CASRGDRGQEETQYF. The CDR3 region has the DNA TGTGCCAGCAGGGGGGACAGGGGGCAGGAAGAGACCCAGTACTTC.

Here the CDR3 reads CAWGGRIAETQYF. In nucleotides, the CDR3 is TGTGCCTGGGGCGGGAGGATTGCAGAGACCCAGTACTTC. This chain links TRBV28 with TRBJ2-5, with 8 bases lining up with TRBD2. The junction had 9 bases not matched to a gene; V was cut back by 11 bases and J by 4 bases. The CDR3 is made up of 13 amino acids. The V gene's germline CDR1 is MDHEN and CDR2 SYDVKM.